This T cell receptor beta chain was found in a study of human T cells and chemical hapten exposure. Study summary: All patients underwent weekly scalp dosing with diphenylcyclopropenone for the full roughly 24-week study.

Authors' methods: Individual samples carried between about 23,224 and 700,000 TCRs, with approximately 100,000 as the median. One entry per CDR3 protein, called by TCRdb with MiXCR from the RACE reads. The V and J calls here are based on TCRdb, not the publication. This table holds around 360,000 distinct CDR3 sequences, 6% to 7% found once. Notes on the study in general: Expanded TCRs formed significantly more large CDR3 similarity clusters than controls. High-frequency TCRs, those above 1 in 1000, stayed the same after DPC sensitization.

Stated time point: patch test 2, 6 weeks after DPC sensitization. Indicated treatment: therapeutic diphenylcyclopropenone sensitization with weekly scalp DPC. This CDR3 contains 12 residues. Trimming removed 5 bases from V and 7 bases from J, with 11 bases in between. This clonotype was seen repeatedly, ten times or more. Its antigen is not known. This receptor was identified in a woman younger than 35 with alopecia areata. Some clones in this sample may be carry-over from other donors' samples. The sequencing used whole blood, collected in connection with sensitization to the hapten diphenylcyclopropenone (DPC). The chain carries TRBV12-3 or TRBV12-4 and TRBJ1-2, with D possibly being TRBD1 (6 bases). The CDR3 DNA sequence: TGTGCCAGCAGTCCTACAGGGTTTGGCTACACCTTC. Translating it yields CASSPTGFGYTF.